These 3 T cell receptor beta chains originate from one sample sequenced in a study of cytomegalovirus exposure and HLA in healthy donors. It was with 60 Vbeta and 13 Jbeta primers that the PCR ran. Profiled with immunoSEQ multiplex PCR; TCRdb holds only in-frame clones, not every one. The sample shows about 150,000 clones, around 80% of them seen only once. The material sequenced was PBMCs. The receptors stem from a woman between 35 and 50 years old in good health and CMV-seronegative.

The rearrangement links TRBV6-5 to TRBJ1-3; tentative D call: TRBD1 (5 bases). Germline assignment: CDR1 MNHEY and CDR2 SVGAGI. This CDR3 is built from 13 residues. The V gene lost 6 bases and the J gene lost 8 bases, with 14 bases spanning the gap. The CDR3 sequence: CASSFGGGYTIYF. In DNA, the CDR3 is TGTGCCAGCAGCTTTGGGGGAGGGTACACCATATATTTT.

V gene TRBV19 combines with J gene TRBJ2-2; D perhaps matches TRBD1 (5 bases). The CDR3 extends over 14 amino acids. Germline V CDR1 and CDR2: LNHDA, SQIVND (reference sequence). V lost 3 bases and J lost 6, with 11 bases in between. CDR3: CASSIWGGPGELFF. The CDR3 nucleotides are TGTGCCAGTAGTATTTGGGGCGGCCCCGGGGAGCTGTTTTTT.

The J gene is TRBJ1-5, the V gene TRBV10-3, with TRBD1 as a possible D gene (5 bases). V gave up 10 bases and J gave up 4 bases, with 14 bases separating them. Germline assignment: CDR1 ENHRY and CDR2 SYGVKD. The CDR3 is 13 amino acids. The CDR3 sequence: CATSGNENQPQHF. Here the CDR3 DNA reads TGTGCCACATCAGGGAACGAAAATCAGCCCCAGCATTTT.